The 23 T cell receptor beta chains given below trace back to one sample, sequenced in a study of CD4 T cells in relation to SARS-CoV-2 and coronaviruses. CD4+ T cells from unexposed donors were obtained before the COVID-19 pandemic (2011-2018). The cells were cultured for about ten days before CD4+ T cells were isolated. Which antigens these TCRs recognize remains unknown. Only in-frame clones appear in the TCRdb table, and some are missing; sequencing was by immunoSEQ multiplex PCR. This repertoire shows about 22,000 clones, 70% to 80% found once; its top ten account for 9.5% to 15%. What was sequenced was CD4+ T cells from PBMCs, cultured in vitro. The receptors originated from a human donor in good health.

The V gene is TRBV11-2, the J gene TRBJ1-4, with a possible D match to TRBD1 (5 bases). V lost 1 base to trimming and J lost 10 bases, with 7 bases between them. The length of the CDR3 is 12 residues. Per germline, CDR1 SGHAT and CDR2 FQNNGV. This chain's CDR3 is CASSLVQGKLFF. As DNA, the CDR3 is TGTGCCAGCAGCTTAGTGCAGGGAAAACTGTTTTTT. The whole variable domain, remainder taken from reference TRBV11-2 and TRBJ1-4, is EAGVAQSPRYKIIEKRQSVAFWCNPISGHATLYWYQQILGQGPKLLIQFQNNGVVDDSQLPKDRFSAERLKGVDSTLKIQPAKLEDSAVYLCASSLVQGKLFFGSGTQLSVL.

The chain links TRBV9 to TRBJ1-5, with D uncertain. CDR1 and CDR2 (germline): SGDLS, YYNGEE. The CDR3 is 15 residues long. V lost 0 bases to trimming and J lost 7 bases, with 14 bases between them. The DNA for the CDR3 is TGTGCCAGCAGCGTAGAGGACGGGTACGAGCAGCCCCAGCATTTT. Residues: CASSVEDGYEQPQHF.

The J gene is TRBJ2-7, the V gene TRBV24-1, with TRBD1 matching 8 bases. The V gene's germline CDR1 is KGHDR and CDR2 SFDVKD. This CDR3 spans 18 amino acids. The V segment lost 5 bases and the J segment 2 bases; nucleotides outside the gene matches: 16. CDR3 sequence: CATSGAAGRTGNTYEQYF. CDR3 nucleotide sequence: TGTGCCACCAGTGGGGCCGCGGGGAGGACAGGGAACACCTACGAGCAGTACTTC.

V usage is TRBV6-5 and J usage is TRBJ1-2, with 8 bases aligning to TRBD1. Per the germline V gene, CDR1 is MNHEY and CDR2 is SVGAGI. The J segment lost 2 bases and the V segment lost 8 bases, leaving 7 bases of the junction unmatched. CDR3 length: 14 amino acids. The DNA of the CDR3 is TGTGCCAGCTCTTCAACAGGGGGAAACTATGGCTACACCTTC. As protein: CASSSTGGNYGYTF.

This clone was seen once. The chain has TRBV3-1 (or the pseudogene TRBV3-2) and TRBJ2-3, with 8 nucleotides matching TRBD2. In germline, CDR1 is LGHDT, CDR2 YNNKEL (reference sequence). This CDR3 comprises 15 residues. The ends lost 2 bases at V and 1 base at J; junction bases unmatched: 2. In DNA, the CDR3 is TGTGCCAGCAGCCAATATAGCGGGGGCACAGATACGCAGTATTTT. Translation: CASSQYSGGTDTQYF.

V gene TRBV5-1 combines with J gene TRBJ2-3, with TRBD2 matching over 8 bases. Germline CDR1 SGHRS, CDR2 YFSETQ. The CDR3 consists of 17 residues. With 0 bases clipped from V and 4 bases from J, the junction kept 10 bases outside the gene matches. The DNA of the CDR3 is TGCGCCAGCAGCTTGGTGACCGCGGGGGGCGGCGCAGATACGCAGTATTTT. Protein product: CASSLVTAGGGADTQYF.

This chain uses TRBV2 with TRBJ1-6; TRBD1 might be the D (6 bases). The CDR3 totals 17 residues. Between the trimmed V and J ends, which lost 4 bases and 4 bases, there was a span of 17 bases. Looked up from germline, CDR1 is SNHLY and CDR2 is FYNNEI. CDR3 region: CASSVSERGSYNSPLHF. CDR3 sequence (DNA): TGTGCCAGCAGTGTATCGGAGAGGGGGTCGTATAATTCACCCCTCCACTTT.

This rearrangement joins TRBV5-1 to TRBJ2-7; 9 positions match TRBD1. This CDR3 is 15 amino acids long. The V gene's germline CDR1 is SGHRS and CDR2 YFSETQ. Trimming removed 4 bases from V and 0 bases from J; junction bases left unmatched: 5. The chain's CDR3 is CASSTGGGSSYEQYF. For the CDR3, the DNA is TGCGCCAGCAGCACAGGGGGCGGGAGCTCCTACGAGCAGTACTTC.

This clone was seen once. Mismatch with germline at one junction end may stem from a read error. The rearrangement links TRBV14 to TRBJ2-5; 10 bases match TRBD1. This CDR3 spans 20 amino acids. Looked up from germline, CDR1 is SGHDN and CDR2 is FVKESK. CDR3: CASSQVHGTGVKHFQGTQYF. CDR3 bases: TGTGCCAGCAGCCAAGTCCACGGGACAGGGGTCAAGCACTTTCAAGGGACCCAGTACTTC.

CDR3 sequence: CASSAGTDYGYTF. CDR3 sequence (DNA): TGTGCCAGCAGTGCCGGGACTGACTATGGCTACACCTTC. This chain connects TRBV2 to TRBJ1-2, with D maybe TRBD1 (5 bases). CDR3 length: 13 amino acids. The V gene lost 4 bases and the J gene lost 3 bases, with 9 bases spanning the gap. CDR1 is SNHLY, CDR2 FYNNEI, per germline.

This chain uses TRBV30 with TRBJ1-4, with 7 bases aligning to TRBD1. The germline V gene has CDR1 GTSNPN and CDR2 SVGIG (reference sequence). The CDR3 is made up of 12 amino acids. The J segment lost 7 bases and the V segment lost 7 bases, leaving 6 bases of the junction unmatched. CDR3 protein: CAFTTGSEKLFF. The DNA for the CDR3 is TGTGCCTTTACGACAGGGAGTGAAAAACTGTTTTTT.

The sample holds a few counts of this clone. The chain has TRBV27 and TRBJ1-2; 10 bases are shared with TRBD1. The CDR3 covers 13 residues. Germline CDR1 is MNHEY and CDR2 is SMNVEV (reference sequence). J lost 8 bases, V lost 3 bases, and 3 bases had no gene match. CDR3 sequence reads: CASSFDRGQGYTF. CDR3 nucleotides: TGTGCCAGCAGTTTCGACAGGGGGCAGGGCTACACCTTC.

This clone occurred once. V and J are TRBV5-1 and TRBJ1-6; weak D call: TRBD1 (5 bases). From germline, CDR1 is SGHRS and CDR2 YFSETQ. V lost 0 bases and J lost 7, with 14 bases in between. This CDR3 comprises 16 residues. CDR3 DNA sequence: TGCGCCAGCAGCTTGGTAGGTGGGGGTCCCAATTCACCCCTCCACTTT. The encoded protein is CASSLVGGGPNSPLHF. Complete variable domain (other parts from reference TRBV5-1 and TRBJ1-6): KAGVTQTPRYLIKTRGQQVTLSCSPISGHRSVSWYQQTPGQGLQFLFEYFSETQRNKGNFPGRFSGRQFSNSRSEMNVSTLELGDSALYLCASSLVGGGPNSPLHFGNGTRLTVT.

V gene TRBV15 combines with J gene TRBJ1-5; D is unresolved. Germline CDR1 reads LNHNV; CDR2 reads YYDKDF (reference sequence). The CDR3 has 11 amino acids. The V end lost 7 bases, the J end lost 6 bases, and 7 bases lay between the germline ends. CDR3 in amino acids: CATIRGQPQHF. The CDR3 DNA reads as TGTGCCACCATTCGGGGTCAGCCCCAGCATTTT.

This chain links TRBV28 with TRBJ1-1; 8 bases agree with TRBD1. Germline CDR1 reads MDHEN; CDR2 reads SYDVKM. The CDR3 has 14 amino acids. The trim removed 6 bases at V and 3 bases at J, leaving 6 bases unmatched. CDR3 region: CASRPGQAHTEAFF. CDR3 bases: TGTGCCAGCAGGCCGGGACAGGCCCACACTGAAGCTTTCTTT.

In its sample, this clone was seen once. The V call is TRBV7-2, the J call TRBJ2-1, with D perhaps matching TRBD1 or TRBD2 (5 bases each). The germline V and J ends were trimmed by 4 bases and 9 bases, with 13 bases remaining between them. The CDR3 extends over 13 amino acids. Germline CDR1 reads SGHTA; CDR2 reads FQGNSA. CDR3 sequence: CASSSPTRGEQFF. The DNA of the CDR3 is TGTGCCAGCAGCTCCCCAACTAGGGGTGAGCAGTTCTTC.

The V gene is TRBV9, the J gene TRBJ1-1; perhaps TRBD1 as D (6 bases). CDR1 and CDR2 (germline): SGDLS, YYNGEE. V gave up 3 bases and J gave up 11 bases, with 20 bases separating them. This CDR3 region has 14 residues. In nucleotides, the CDR3 is TGTGCCAGCAGCGCAACGACAGGTCCTCGAGGGGCTTTCTTT. This encodes CASSATTGPRGAFF.

The chain employs TRBV7-3 and TRBJ2-5; 9 nucleotides align to TRBD1. V gave up 2 bases and J gave up 4 bases; unmatched junction bases: 5. Germline CDR1 is SGHTA and CDR2 is FQGTGA. The CDR3 sequence is 15 residues long. The CDR3 sequence is CASSLATGGAETQYF. CDR3 sequence (DNA): TGTGCCAGCAGCTTAGCGACAGGGGGGGCAGAGACCCAGTACTTC.

The chain links TRBV18 to TRBJ2-7; no definite D call. The CDR3 length is 14 residues. Germline V CDR1 and CDR2: KGHSH, LQKENI. Trimming shortened V by 6 bases and J by 2 bases, and 14 bases separated the two germline ends. This CDR3 reads CASSFPADPYEQYF. In DNA, the CDR3 is TGTGCCAGCTCTTTTCCAGCTGACCCCTACGAGCAGTACTTC.

On this clone itself: The junction differs from germline at one of its ends, possibly a read error. The V call is TRBV28, the J call TRBJ2-7, with TRBD1 matching over 7 bases. Germline V gives CDR1 MDHEN, CDR2 SYDVKM. The CDR3 consists of 11 residues. Here the CDR3 DNA reads TGTGCCAGCAGTTCCACGGGACAGCAGGACTTC. Amino acid sequence: CASSSTGQQDF.

The rearrangement joins TRBV12-3 or TRBV12-4 to TRBJ2-4; no clear D gene. The V end was cut by 2 bases, the J end by 4 bases, with 6 bases between. The CDR3 is 13 amino acids. The DNA for the CDR3 is TGTGCCAGCAGTTTAATCACGAAAAACATTCAGTACTTC. Its translation is CASSLITKNIQYF.

The chain uses TRBV6-6 and TRBJ2-7; the D gene is possibly TRBD1 (6 bases). Trimming took 2 bases from V and 3 from J, leaving 17 bases between them. The length of the CDR3 is 16 residues. Germline-derived CDR1 and CDR2 are MNHNY and SVGAGI (reference sequence). CDR3 in DNA: TGTGCCAGCAGTTACGCCCGGACAGTCCTTGGCTACGAGCAGTACTTC. It specifies CASSYARTVLGYEQYF.

The rearrangement uses TRBV5-6 and TRBJ1-5; D is ambiguous. From germline, CDR1 is SGHDT and CDR2 YYEEEE. Trimming removed 3 bases at V and 0 bases at J, with 10 bases between. CDR3 length: 15 residues. The CDR3 DNA sequence: TGTGCCAGCAGCTCCGAAGGTCTTAGCAATCAGCCCCAGCATTTT. As protein: CASSSEGLSNQPQHF.